A selection of T cell receptor beta chains follows, all from one sample in a study of T cells in Graves' hyperthyroidism and ophthalmopathy. TCRdb itself ran the multiplex PCR reads through MiXCR, one entry per CDR3 protein. This sample has 350,000 to 400,000 distinct CDR3 sequences, with about 16% found just once. Sequencing used blood. All receptors come from a woman in her twenties or thirties with Graves' hyperthyroidism. Each CDR3 is given with its conserved first and last residue. Each record gives: clone size, D gene, J gene, V gene, CDR3 DNA, CDR3 protein. D genes are given only for firm matches. Rows give clone size only sometimes, using once, few, many, or a class for an expanded clone.

size: many; D: -; J: TRBJ2-2; V: TRBV2; DNA: TGTGCCAGCAATCCCCGGCCAGGGCCCACCGGGGAGCTGTTTTTT; CDR3: CASNPRPGPTGELFF
size: -; D: -; J: TRBJ1-1; V: TRBV7-2; DNA: TGTGCCAGCAGCCTACATGCGAACACTGAAGCTTTCTTT; CDR3: CASSLHANTEAFF
size: many; D: -; J: TRBJ1-5; V: TRBV2; DNA: TGTGCCAGCAGGAACCCCGACAGTGCCTTCAATCAACCCCAGCATTTT; CDR3: CASRNPDSAFNQPQHF
size: many; D: -; J: TRBJ1-5; V: TRBV2; DNA: TGTGCCACATCCCGACCGGGAATCCCCCAGCATTTT; CDR3: CATSRPGIPQHF
size: few; D: TRBD1; J: TRBJ2-5; V: TRBV10-3; DNA: TGTGCCATCAGTGAGTCCGGGACAGGCATACGAGAGACCCAGTACTTC; CDR3: CAISESGTGIRETQYF
size: -; D: -; J: TRBJ2-1; V: TRBV7-3; DNA: TGTGCCAGCAGGTTCTCCGCCCGTTTCTCCTACAATGAGCAGTTCTTC; CDR3: CASRFSARFSYNEQFF
size: many; D: TRBD1; J: TRBJ1-1; V: TRBV5-1; DNA: TGCGCCAGCAGCTTTAAAACCGGGACAGCCTCCGAAGCTTTCTTT; CDR3: CASSFKTGTASEAFF
size: many; D: TRBD1; J: TRBJ1-2; V: TRBV11-2; DNA: TGTGCCAGCAGCTTAGGACAGGGGTACGGCGGCTACACCTTC; CDR3: CASSLGQGYGGYTF
size: many; D: -; J: TRBJ2-1; V: TRBV28; DNA: TGTGCCAGCAGGGCTTTAAGACAGGCGAGCTCCTACAATGAGCAGTTCTTC; CDR3: CASRALRQASSYNEQFF
size: few; D: TRBD2; J: TRBJ2-1; V: TRBV18; DNA: TGTGCCAGCTCACCTACCCTAGCGGGGAACTCCTACAATGAGCAGTTCTTC; CDR3: CASSPTLAGNSYNEQFF
size: many; D: -; J: TRBJ2-7; V: TRBV5-1; DNA: TGCGCCAGTTCTCCGGGCGGGATGCTCTACGAGCAGTACTTC; CDR3: CASSPGGMLYEQYF
size: -; D: TRBD2; J: TRBJ2-1; V: TRBV19; DNA: TGTGCCAGTAGTACTCTCCTAGCGGGGGGGAATGAGCAGTTCTTC; CDR3: CASSTLLAGGNEQFF
size: -; D: -; J: TRBJ1-3; V: TRBV5-5; DNA: TGTGCCAGCAGCTTGGATTCCGGGGCTGGAGACACCATATATTTT; CDR3: CASSLDSGAGDTIYF
size: -; D: -; J: TRBJ2-7; V: TRBV20-1; DNA: TGCAGTGCTAGAGAGGCGGGGAACGAGCAGTACTTC; CDR3: CSAREAGNEQYF
size: few; D: -; J: TRBJ1-1; V: TRBV28; DNA: TGTGCCAGCAGTTTATATGGGGGATTAAGGAACACTGAAGCTTTCTTT; CDR3: CASSLYGGLRNTEAFF
size: -; D: -; J: TRBJ2-2; V: TRBV27; DNA: TGTGCCAGCAGGCAGACGAACACCGGGGAGCTGTTTTTT; CDR3: CASRQTNTGELFF
size: -; D: TRBD2; J: TRBJ2-5; V: TRBV4-1; DNA: TGCGCCAGCAGCCTCCGGGCTAGCGGGATAGAGACCCAGTACTTC; CDR3: CASSLRASGIETQYF
size: few; D: -; J: TRBJ2-3; V: TRBV6-9; DNA: TGTGCCAGCAGTTCTCCGGGAGTAATCGCAGATACGCAGTATTTT; CDR3: CASSSPGVIADTQYF
size: few; D: -; J: TRBJ1-2; V: TRBV28; DNA: TGTGCCAGCAGTTTATCTGGACGCGGCTACACCTTC; CDR3: CASSLSGRGYTF
size: many; D: TRBD2; J: TRBJ2-3; V: TRBV30; DNA: TGTGCCTGGAGAGGAGCGGGAGGTACAGATACGCAGTATTTT; CDR3: CAWRGAGGTDTQYF
size: many; D: -; J: TRBJ2-1; V: TRBV14; DNA: TGTGCCAGCAGCCAAGATCAGGGCTACAATGAGCAGTTCTTC; CDR3: CASSQDQGYNEQFF
size: many; D: -; J: TRBJ2-5; V: TRBV18; DNA: TGTGCCAGCTCACCTCCTATGGAGCAAGAGACCCAGTACTTC; CDR3: CASSPPMEQETQYF
size: few; D: TRBD2; J: TRBJ2-3; V: TRBV5-1; DNA: TGCGCCAGCAGCTTGGAGGGGAGGGAAGATACGCAGTATTTT; CDR3: CASSLEGREDTQYF
size: -; D: TRBD2; J: TRBJ2-3; V: TRBV9; DNA: TGTGCCAGCAGCGTAGAGTCGAGCGGGAGCGGCACAGATACGCAGTATTTT; CDR3: CASSVESSGSGTDTQYF
size: many; D: TRBD1; J: TRBJ2-3; V: TRBV7-9; DNA: TGTGCCAGCAGCTTAGGGGACAGCTACACAGATACGCAGTATTTT; CDR3: CASSLGDSYTDTQYF
size: -; D: TRBD1; J: TRBJ1-3; V: TRBV6-1; DNA: TGTGCCAGCATCCCCGGGACAGTCGGAAACACCATATATTTT; CDR3: CASIPGTVGNTIYF
size: few; D: -; J: TRBJ1-4; V: TRBV29-1; DNA: TGCAGCGTTGGAAGGGCAACTAATGAAAAACTGTTTTTT; CDR3: CSVGRATNEKLFF
size: many; D: TRBD1; J: TRBJ2-7; V: TRBV20-1; DNA: TGCAGTGCTAGAGATGGTAGGGACAGGCAGTACTTC; CDR3: CSARDGRDRQYF
size: -; D: TRBD2; J: TRBJ2-2; V: TRBV11-2; DNA: TGTGCCAGCAGCTTAGGATGGACTAGCGGGAGGGCAGACACCGGGGAGCTGTTTTTT; CDR3: CASSLGWTSGRADTGELFF
size: -; D: -; J: TRBJ2-1; V: TRBV4-1; DNA: TGCGCCAGCAGCCAAGAATTAACCCTACGTCTTTCCTACAATGAGCAGTTCTTC; CDR3: CASSQELTLRLSYNEQFF
size: -; D: -; J: TRBJ1-5; V: TRBV6-1; DNA: TGTGCCAGCAGTGAGTTAGGGGTAAATCAGCCCCAGCATTTT; CDR3: CASSELGVNQPQHF
size: many; D: TRBD1; J: TRBJ2-7; V: TRBV20-1; DNA: TGCAGTGCCCCGCCCCCTCGGACAGGGTCGGGCGAGCAGTACTTC; CDR3: CSAPPPRTGSGEQYF
size: few; D: TRBD2; J: TRBJ2-7; V: TRBV20-1; DNA: TGCAGTGCTAGATCCCCGACTAGCGGGAGCCGATACTCCTACGAGCAGTACTTC; CDR3: CSARSPTSGSRYSYEQYF
size: many; D: -; J: TRBJ2-3; V: TRBV7-2; DNA: TGTGCCAGCAGCAACACAGATACGCAGTATTTT; CDR3: CASSNTDTQYF
size: few; D: -; J: TRBJ2-5; V: TRBV10-3; DNA: TGTGCCATCAGTGAGTCGAGGGGGGGCTTAGAGACCCAGTACTTC; CDR3: CAISESRGGLETQYF
size: medium-sized; D: TRBD2; J: TRBJ2-3; V: TRBV28; DNA: TGTGCCAGCGCATCTAGCGGGACGCAGTATTTT; CDR3: CASASSGTQYF
size: many; D: -; J: TRBJ1-3; V: TRBV6-1; DNA: TGTGCCAGCTCAGCCGGAAACACCATATATTTT; CDR3: CASSAGNTIYF
size: -; D: TRBD1; J: TRBJ1-2; V: TRBV25-1; DNA: TGTGCCAGCAGCAGGGACAGCGTTAACTATGGCTACACCTTC; CDR3: CASSRDSVNYGYTF
size: -; D: TRBD2; J: TRBJ2-3; V: TRBV10-1; DNA: TGTGCCAGCAGTTACCCCTCGACGCGGGGGGGTAGCACAGATACGCAGTATTTT; CDR3: CASSYPSTRGGSTDTQYF
size: many; D: -; J: TRBJ2-6; V: TRBV6-1; DNA: TGTGCCAGCAGCCTTACGGCCTCTGGGGCCAACGTCCTGACTTTC; CDR3: CASSLTASGANVLTF
size: -; D: TRBD2; J: TRBJ2-1; V: TRBV5-4; DNA: TGTGCCAGCAGCTTGGCCTGGATTAGCGGGAGAGATGAGCAGTTCTTC; CDR3: CASSLAWISGRDEQFF
size: few; D: -; J: TRBJ2-3; V: TRBV7-9; DNA: TGTGCCAGCAGCCCAACAGGGCTCGAGGCAGATACGCAGTATTTT; CDR3: CASSPTGLEADTQYF
size: many; D: -; J: TRBJ2-5; V: TRBV28; DNA: TGTGCCAGCAGTTTATTAGGGCCGTCCGAAGTAGAGACCCAGTACTTC; CDR3: CASSLLGPSEVETQYF
size: many; D: -; J: TRBJ2-1; V: TRBV12-3/TRBV12-4; DNA: TGTGCCAGCAGTTTGGGCTCCGGTTCCATCTACAATGAGCAGTTCTTC; CDR3: CASSLGSGSIYNEQFF
size: -; D: -; J: TRBJ1-2; V: TRBV24-1; DNA: TGTGCCACCAGTGCATCGAGTGGGGGGGCGAGCTATGGCTACACCTTC; CDR3: CATSASSGGASYGYTF
size: few; D: -; J: TRBJ1-5; V: TRBV7-2; DNA: TGTGCCAGCAGCTTTCGGACGAATCAGCCCCAGCATTTT; CDR3: CASSFRTNQPQHF
size: few; D: -; J: TRBJ2-3; V: TRBV24-1; DNA: TGTGCCACCAGTGATTCCGCTCACAGCACAGATACGCAGTATTTT; CDR3: CATSDSAHSTDTQYF
size: -; D: -; J: TRBJ1-2; V: TRBV28; DNA: TGTGCCAGCAGTCAAAGCTATGGCTACACCTTC; CDR3: CASSQSYGYTF
size: few; D: -; J: TRBJ1-4; V: TRBV12-3/TRBV12-4; DNA: TGTGCCAGCAGTTTATTACAGGGAACTAATGAAAAACTGTTTTTT; CDR3: CASSLLQGTNEKLFF
size: once; D: TRBD2; J: TRBJ2-1; V: TRBV5-1; DNA: TGCGCCAGCAGCCTGGATACGGGGACTAGCGATGAGCAGTTCTTC; CDR3: CASSLDTGTSDEQFF
size: many; D: -; J: TRBJ2-3; V: TRBV2; DNA: TGTGCCAGCAAAAGGTCGATGGGTAGCACAGATACGCAGTATTTT; CDR3: CASKRSMGSTDTQYF
size: many; D: -; J: TRBJ2-7; V: TRBV11-2; DNA: TGTGCCAGCAGCTTATTAAGGTGGGAGTACCACGAGCAGTACTTC; CDR3: CASSLLRWEYHEQYF
size: many; D: TRBD2; J: TRBJ2-3; V: TRBV30; DNA: TGTGCCTGGAGCAAACCTTTGTGGGAGGGGTTCACAGATACGCAGTATTTT; CDR3: CAWSKPLWEGFTDTQYF